Here is one T cell receptor beta chain with its context. Its antigen is still unknown. Base qualities are not provided; no much larger clone lies one nucleotide away. Using the deep immunoSEQ assay, multiplex PCR amplified TCR CDR3 regions from genomic DNA. Extracted genomic DNA from each cell subset was spread evenly across all wells of several immunoSEQ 96-well plates, with each plate serving as a replicate. For sorted subsets, approximately 200 ng of genomic DNA, equivalent to 30,000 or so T cell genomes, went into each replicate PCR. The purified libraries were quantified using a Qubit 3.0 fluorometer, sized with a Bioanalyzer 2100, and then quantified again using the KAPA Library Quantification kit. Each immunoSEQ 96-well plate was sequenced on its own single-read 150-cycle Illumina NextSeq 550 flow cell. Concerning the study's data processing: Because the immunoSEQ output included only junctional sequences and no quality scores, the filtering could not be the same as the filtering used for full-length reads. Sequences were annotated with PyIR, a Python wrapper for IgBLAST v1.9, and V/J genes and CDR3 were assigned using IMGT germline references. Reads were filtered out if the reads had weak V/J assignments (E-value above 1e-6), no CDR3, stop codons, out-of-frame junctions, or ambiguous translated residues. A V3J clonotype was defined by an identical inferred V gene, J gene, and CDR3 amino acid sequence. The percentage overlap between two repertoires was calculated by dividing the number of shared unique clonotypes by the size of the smaller repertoire. Three approaches were used to assess repertoire richness: RTK rarefaction, the Chao1 estimator, and Recon v2.1 estimates of unobserved clonotypes. Generation probabilities were computed with OLGA for all TCRbeta clonotypes obtained by the gDNA method from several donors. In TCRdb, the immuneACCESS table is reduced to in-frame sequences with V and J assigned. These tables do not hold every clone; where another copy was compared, an unresolved V gene accounts for under half, and the others remain unexplained. V and J calls and clone size are those listed in that table; D and trimming were worked out from the DNA. In all, the sample holds some 2.4 million clones, and 80% to 95% of those were seen once. The ten largest make up approximately 0.35% of the sample.

The data belong to a study of shared clonotypes between healthy human individuals (dated by TCRdb to the early 2020s). With regard to the full study: A couple of women and a few men aged 18 to 49 years were included in the cohort. To estimate repertoire size and how much clonotypes are shared between individuals, the study performed deep sequencing of blood TCR repertoires from a handful of healthy adults. Libraries were prepared and TCR repertoires were sequenced by different laboratories using diverse techniques, in order to increase sequencing depth and limit assay-specific biases. Per donor, three plates each were used for CD4 naive and CD4 memory, two for CD8 naive, and one for CD8 memory. Per donor, leukapheresis produced somewhere between about 0.94 and 9 billion PBMCs.

The donors were healthy, HIV-negative adults with no recently reported acute infections or vaccinations. Every donor was a Caucasian adult residing in Nashville, Tennessee, USA. CD4+ T cells were enriched through magnetic negative selection, after which naive cells were positively selected on CD45RA and the remaining negative fraction served as the memory subset. After blood collection by leukapheresis, PBMCs were isolated using Ficoll-Histopaque density gradient centrifugation and then cryopreserved in the vapor phase of liquid nitrogen. Purity and quantity of every magnetically sorted T cell population were checked by analytical flow cytometry. From each sorted fraction, genomic DNA was isolated and quantified by UV absorbance on a Nanodrop 2000c. Study-wide conclusions, independent of this receptor: Clonotypes shared by all four sorted-subset donors showed higher generation probabilities than non-shared clonotypes. Because the study included only a small number of donors, the genetic and exposure-history diversity represented was limited. Across several donors, 5% to 6% of naive CD4, approximately 3.6% of naive CD8, around 2.1% of memory CD4, and approximately 0.4% of memory CD8 clonotypes were shared. Naive subsets generally had larger estimated clonotype richness than memory subsets. Based on pairwise subsampling, the degree of clonotype sharing among donors was expected to be affected by sequencing depth. Even with the large sequencing depth, rarefaction of the sorted-subset datasets indicated that sequencing was incomplete. Sampling was restricted to blood, and TCR repertoires in tissue are likely to differ from TCR repertoires in blood.

V and J lose 1 base and 0 bases, and a span of 8 bases separates them. The CDR3 numbers 15 residues from cysteine through phenylalanine. The only DNA kept is the CDR3, 45 bases in frame from the first base. The germline V gene specifies SGHRS as CDR1 and YFSETQ as CDR2. The chain couples TRBV5-1 to TRBJ2-1; the best D guess is TRBD1, with 5 bases matching. This TCR was sampled from a young man in good health. Some clones in this sample may be carry-over from other donors' samples. The sequencing input was naive CD4+ T cells from PBMCs. The cell subset or site label on this specimen signifies: CD45RA+ positively selected. The DNA sequence is given as TGCGCCAGCAGCTTGTTACAGGACTCCTACAATGAGCAGTTCTTC. Translated, it gives CASSLLQDSYNEQFF. With all but the CDR3 taken from the reference TRBV5-1 and TRBJ2-1 genes, the full variable domain is: KAGVTQTPRYLIKTRGQQVTLSCSPISGHRSVSWYQQTPGQGLQFLFEYFSETQRNKGNFPGRFSGRQFSNSRSEMNVSTLELGDSALYLCASSLLQDSYNEQFFGPGTRLTVL.